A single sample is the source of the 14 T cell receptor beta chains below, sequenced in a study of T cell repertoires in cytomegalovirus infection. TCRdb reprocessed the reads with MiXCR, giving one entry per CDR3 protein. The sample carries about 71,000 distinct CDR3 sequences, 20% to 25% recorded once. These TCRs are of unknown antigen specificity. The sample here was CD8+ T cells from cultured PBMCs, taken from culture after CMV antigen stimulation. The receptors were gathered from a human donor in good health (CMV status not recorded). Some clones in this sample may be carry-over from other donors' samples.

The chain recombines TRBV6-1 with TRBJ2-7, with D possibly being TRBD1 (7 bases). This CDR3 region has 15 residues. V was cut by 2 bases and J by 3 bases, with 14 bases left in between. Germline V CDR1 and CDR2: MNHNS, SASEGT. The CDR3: CASSEKAGQYYEQYF. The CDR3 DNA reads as TGTGCCAGCAGTGAAAAGGCGGGACAGTACTACGAGCAGTACTTC.

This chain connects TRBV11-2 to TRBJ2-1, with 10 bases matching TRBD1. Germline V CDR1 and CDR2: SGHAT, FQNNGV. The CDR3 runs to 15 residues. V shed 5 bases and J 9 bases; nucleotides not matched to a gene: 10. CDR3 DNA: TGTGCCAGCAGCCCCTGGACAGGGGGTACTGGTGAGCAGTTCTTC. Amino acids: CASSPWTGGTGEQFF.

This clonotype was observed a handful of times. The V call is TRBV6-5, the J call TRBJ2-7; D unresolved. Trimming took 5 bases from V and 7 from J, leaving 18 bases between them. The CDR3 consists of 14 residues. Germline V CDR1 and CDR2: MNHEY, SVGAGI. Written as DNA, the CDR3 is TGTGCCAGCAGTGAAGGTTTATCGATAGGGGAGCAGTACTTC. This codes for CASSEGLSIGEQYF.

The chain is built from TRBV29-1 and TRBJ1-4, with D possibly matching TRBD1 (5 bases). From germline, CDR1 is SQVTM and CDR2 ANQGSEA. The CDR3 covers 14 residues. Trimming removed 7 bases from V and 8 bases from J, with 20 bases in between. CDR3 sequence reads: CSAGTGALEEKLFF. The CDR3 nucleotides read TGCAGCGCGGGGACGGGAGCCCTCGAGGAAAAACTGTTTTTT.

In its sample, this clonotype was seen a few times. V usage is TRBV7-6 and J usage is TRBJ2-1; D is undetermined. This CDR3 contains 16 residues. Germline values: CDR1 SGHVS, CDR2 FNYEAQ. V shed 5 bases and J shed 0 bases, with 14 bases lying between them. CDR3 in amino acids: CASSVKGARSYNEQFF. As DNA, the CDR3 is TGTGCCAGCAGCGTCAAGGGTGCCCGCTCCTACAATGAGCAGTTCTTC.

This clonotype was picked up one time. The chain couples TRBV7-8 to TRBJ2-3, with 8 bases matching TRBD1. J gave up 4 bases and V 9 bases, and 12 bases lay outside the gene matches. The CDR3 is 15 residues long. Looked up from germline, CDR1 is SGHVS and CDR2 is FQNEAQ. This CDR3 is CASHLRGLWSDTQYF. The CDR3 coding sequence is TGTGCCAGTCATCTCAGGGGGCTTTGGTCAGATACGCAGTATTTT.

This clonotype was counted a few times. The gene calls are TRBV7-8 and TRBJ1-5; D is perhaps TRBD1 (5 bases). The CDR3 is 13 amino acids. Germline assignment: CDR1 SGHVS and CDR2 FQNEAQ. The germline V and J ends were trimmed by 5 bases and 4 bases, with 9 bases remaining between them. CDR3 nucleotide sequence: TGTGCCAGCAGCCCCGACAGTAATCAGCCCCAGCATTTT. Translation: CASSPDSNQPQHF.

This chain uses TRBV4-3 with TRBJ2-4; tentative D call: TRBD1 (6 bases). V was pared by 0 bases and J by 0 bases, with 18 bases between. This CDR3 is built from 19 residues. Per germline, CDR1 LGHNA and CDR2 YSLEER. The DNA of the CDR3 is TGCGCCAGCAGCCAAGAGCCTTGGCACAGGGACCTAGCCAAAAACATTCAGTACTTC. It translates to CASSQEPWHRDLAKNIQYF.

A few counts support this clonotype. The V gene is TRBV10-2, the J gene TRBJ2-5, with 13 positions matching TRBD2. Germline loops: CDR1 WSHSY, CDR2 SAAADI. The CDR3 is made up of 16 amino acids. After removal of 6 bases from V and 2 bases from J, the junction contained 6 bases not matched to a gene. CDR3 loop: CASSPGLAGAQETQYF. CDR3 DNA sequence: TGCGCCAGCAGCCCCGGACTAGCGGGGGCACAAGAGACCCAGTACTTC.

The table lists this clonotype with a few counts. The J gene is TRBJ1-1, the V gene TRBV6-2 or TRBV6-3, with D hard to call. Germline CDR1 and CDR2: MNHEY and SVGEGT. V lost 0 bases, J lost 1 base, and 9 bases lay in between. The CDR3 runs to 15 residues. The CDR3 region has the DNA TGTGCCAGCAGTTACTCGATAGCTCCGAACACTGAAGCTTTCTTT. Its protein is CASSYSIAPNTEAFF.

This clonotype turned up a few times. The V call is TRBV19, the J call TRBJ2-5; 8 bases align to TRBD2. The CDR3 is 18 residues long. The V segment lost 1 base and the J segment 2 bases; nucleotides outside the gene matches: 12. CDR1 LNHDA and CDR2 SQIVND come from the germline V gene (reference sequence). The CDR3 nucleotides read TGTGCCAGTAGTATAGTCCCGGGACTAGTATCAGCTCAAGAGACCCAGTACTTC. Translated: CASSIVPGLVSAQETQYF.

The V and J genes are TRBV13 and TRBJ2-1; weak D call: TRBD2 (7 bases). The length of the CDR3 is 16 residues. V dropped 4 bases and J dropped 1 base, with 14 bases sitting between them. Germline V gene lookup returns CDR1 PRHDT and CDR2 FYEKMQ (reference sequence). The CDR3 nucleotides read TGTGCCAGCAGCTCGAGGGGGGGGGTATCCTACAATGAGCAGTTCTTC. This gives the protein CASSSRGGVSYNEQFF.

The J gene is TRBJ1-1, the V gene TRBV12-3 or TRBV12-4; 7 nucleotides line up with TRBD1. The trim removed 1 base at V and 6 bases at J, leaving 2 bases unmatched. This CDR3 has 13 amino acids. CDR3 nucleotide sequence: TGTGCCAGCAGTTTAGAGGGGGCGGCTGAAGCTTTCTTT. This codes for CASSLEGAAEAFF.

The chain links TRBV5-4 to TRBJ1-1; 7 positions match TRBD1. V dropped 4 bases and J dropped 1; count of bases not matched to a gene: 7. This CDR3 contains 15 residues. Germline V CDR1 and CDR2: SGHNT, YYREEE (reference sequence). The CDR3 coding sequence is TGTGCCAGCAGCCCTATTGGGACAGCGAACACTGAAGCTTTCTTT. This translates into CASSPIGTANTEAFF.